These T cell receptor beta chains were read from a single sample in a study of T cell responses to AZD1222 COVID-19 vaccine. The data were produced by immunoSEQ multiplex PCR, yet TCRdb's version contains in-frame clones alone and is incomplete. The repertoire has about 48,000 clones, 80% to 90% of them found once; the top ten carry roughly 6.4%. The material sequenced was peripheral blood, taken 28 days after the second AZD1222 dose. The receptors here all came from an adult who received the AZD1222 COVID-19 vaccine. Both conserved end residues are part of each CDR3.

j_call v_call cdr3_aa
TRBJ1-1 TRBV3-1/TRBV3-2 CASSGRPGGGSMNTEAFF
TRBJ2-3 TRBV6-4 CASSLAGGGTDTQYF
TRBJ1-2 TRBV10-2 CASRVTSDLSSGIRGYGYTF
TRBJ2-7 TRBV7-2 CASSFLSTYEQYF
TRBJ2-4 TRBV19 CASNRGRGNIQYF
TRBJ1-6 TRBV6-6 CASHDSNSPLHF
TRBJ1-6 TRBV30 CAWTPRGVLNSPLHF
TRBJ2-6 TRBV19 CASSMSGSGANVLTF
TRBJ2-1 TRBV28 CASSVAVYNEQFF
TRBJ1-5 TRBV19 CASSMNRFHQPQHF
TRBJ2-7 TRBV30 CALTGTTIKPYEQYF
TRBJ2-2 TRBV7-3 CASSLVSTGELFF
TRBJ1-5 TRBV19 CASSISGQGAGQPQHF
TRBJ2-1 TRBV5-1 CASTLLAASRDEQFF
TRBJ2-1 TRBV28 CASSSPGQGSLNEQFF
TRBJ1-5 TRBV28 CASSFGALRDSNQPQHF
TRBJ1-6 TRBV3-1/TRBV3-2 CASSHPGTGGFHSPLHF
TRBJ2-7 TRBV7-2 CATGAASGVGEQYF
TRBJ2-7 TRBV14 CASRDGSFYEQYF
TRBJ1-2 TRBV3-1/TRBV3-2 CASSQDVLGYTF
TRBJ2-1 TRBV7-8 CASSLFMEQGVSNEQFF
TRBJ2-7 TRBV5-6 CASSPTGRAPKNSEQYF
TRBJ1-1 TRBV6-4 CASRLEDSPNTEAFF
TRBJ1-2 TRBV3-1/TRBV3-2 CASSQDGNYGYTF
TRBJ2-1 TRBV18 CASSLRTGGSYNEQFF
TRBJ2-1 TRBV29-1 CSVETPKRTGREVYNEQFF
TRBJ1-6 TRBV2 CASTPEQASNSPLHF
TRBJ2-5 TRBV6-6 CASSPGHPTGASQETQYF
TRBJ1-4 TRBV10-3 CASRGGTNEKLFF
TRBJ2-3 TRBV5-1 CASSLRRGTDTQYF
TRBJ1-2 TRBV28 CASSFLHGYTF
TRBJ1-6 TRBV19 CASSSRSSYNSPLHF
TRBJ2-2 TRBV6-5 CASSYSVAVGGGELFF
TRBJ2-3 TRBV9 CASSVGGASTDTQYF
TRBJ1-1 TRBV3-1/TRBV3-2 CASSQARGIVNTEAFF
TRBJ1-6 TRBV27 CASSFRTDLNSPLHF
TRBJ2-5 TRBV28 CASSFFRQRDAGTQYF
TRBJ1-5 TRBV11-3 CASSPHRSGPQHF
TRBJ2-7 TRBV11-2 CASSPQTGTGYEQYF
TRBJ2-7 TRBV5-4 CASSLGEGYEQYF
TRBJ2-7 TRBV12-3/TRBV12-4 CASSLAVGTPLF
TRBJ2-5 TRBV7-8 CASSWPQGRGGETQYF
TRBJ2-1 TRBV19 CASSPTRGGRPFF
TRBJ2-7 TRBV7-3 CASSLTPGQASEQYF
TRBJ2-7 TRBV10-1 CASSRPSEDEQYF
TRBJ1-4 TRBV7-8 CASSLVGGGSNEKLFF
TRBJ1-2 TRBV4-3 CASSQADRVGSYGYTF
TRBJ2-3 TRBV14 CASSQDGRTDTQYF
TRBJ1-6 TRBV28 CASSLPHRVKSPLHF
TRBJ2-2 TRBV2 CASSGGRESGELFF
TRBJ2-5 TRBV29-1 CSVDLQGETQYF
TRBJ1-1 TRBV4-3 CASSRTGMGNTEAFF
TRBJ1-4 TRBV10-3 CAISAGGLSEKLFF
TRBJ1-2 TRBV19 CASSHALASPLF
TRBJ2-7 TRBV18 CASSSEFNSYEQYF
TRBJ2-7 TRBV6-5 CASTLLAIAPYEQYF
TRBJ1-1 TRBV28 CASTLQLQNTEAFF
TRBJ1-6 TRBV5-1 CASSLSADTIYNSPLHF
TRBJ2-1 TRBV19 CASSKQRVSSYNEQFF